This T cell receptor beta chain was identified in a study of blood T cell repertoires in COVID-19. Study as a whole: Donors in the United States, Italy and Spain gave samples during acute or convalescent COVID-19.

Repertoires were generated with immunoSEQ multiplex PCR, while TCRdb's copy carries only in-frame clones and drops some. The sample includes about 160,000 clones, just under 85% of them seen just once. Trimming cost V 2 bases and J 3 bases; bases outside gene matches: 3. The germline gives CDR1 SGHTA, CDR2 FQGNSA. The CDR3 covers 15 residues. V is TRBV7-2 and J is TRBJ2-1, with 8 bases that match TRBD2. This sequence was found in a man between 40 and 49 years old who had recovered from COVID-19. Sequencing was performed on peripheral blood. CDR3 residues: CASSLSGSGYNEQFF. CDR3 in DNA: TGTGCCAGCAGCTTAAGCGGGAGTGGCTACAATGAGCAGTTCTTC.